A selection of T cell receptor beta chains follows, all from one sample in a study of graft-versus-host responses after intestinal transplantation. Clones were sequenced by immunoSEQ multiplex PCR, and TCRdb holds only the in-frame ones, with some missing. This sample has over 65,000 clones, with around 93% found just once. No antigen has been assigned to these receptors. The sequencing used unstimulated CD8+ T cells sorted from spleen or lymph node cells, collected before transplant. The source is a human donor who was the organ donor for an intestinal transplant. The CDR3 runs from the conserved cysteine through the conserved F or W. A D gene is named only where the DNA matches it firmly. Clone size, where shown, is once, few, many, or a class for clones that have expanded.

V: TRBV30; size: NA; J: TRBJ1-1; D: TRBD1; DNA: TGTGCCTGGAGTGCTAGCCCCGGGACAGGGACCTTCTTT; CDR3: CAWSASPGTGTFF
V: TRBV28; size: NA; J: TRBJ2-3; D: NA; DNA: TGTGCCTGCAGCCGACAGCTCAACACAGATACGCAGTATTTT; CDR3: CACSRQLNTDTQYF
V: TRBV9; size: NA; J: TRBJ2-1; D: TRBD2; DNA: TGTGCCAGCAGCTCCCGAAGCGGGAGGGCCGTCAATGAGCAGTTCTTC; CDR3: CASSSRSGRAVNEQFF
V: TRBV7-8; size: once; J: TRBJ2-7; D: NA; DNA: TGTGCCAGCAGCTTAGGGGGTAGGAGCTCCTACGAGCAGTACTTC; CDR3: CASSLGGRSSYEQYF
V: TRBV4-1; size: NA; J: TRBJ2-3; D: TRBD2; DNA: TGCGCCAGCAGCCACGGACTAGCGGGGTTCACAGATACGCAGTATTTT; CDR3: CASSHGLAGFTDTQYF
V: TRBV5-1; size: few; J: TRBJ2-7; D: TRBD1; DNA: TGCGCCAGCAGCTTAGGACAGGGGGCCTCCTACGAGCAGTACTTC; CDR3: CASSLGQGASYEQYF
V: TRBV23-1; size: NA; J: TRBJ1-5; D: TRBD1; DNA: TGCGCCAGCAGTCAGGTAACAGGGGAGAGCAATCAGCCCCAGCATTTT; CDR3: CASSQVTGESNQPQHF
V: TRBV2; size: NA; J: TRBJ1-1; D: NA; DNA: TGTGCCAGCAGTCCCGAGGGGCTTGGGGAAGCTTTCTTT; CDR3: CASSPEGLGEAFF
V: TRBV28; size: NA; J: TRBJ2-7; D: TRBD1; DNA: TGTGCCAGCAGTTTCCCACGGACAGGGGAGGTAGGGAGGGCTTCTGAGCAGTACTTC; CDR3: CASSFPRTGEVGRASEQYF
V: TRBV19; size: NA; J: TRBJ1-2; D: TRBD1; DNA: TGTGCCAGTAGCACGGGGACAGGGTGGGACGGCTACACCTTC; CDR3: CASSTGTGWDGYTF
V: TRBV30; size: NA; J: TRBJ1-2; D: NA; DNA: TGTGCCTGGAGTGTGGGTGACGGTTATGGCTACACCTTC; CDR3: CAWSVGDGYGYTF
V: TRBV5-1; size: NA; J: TRBJ2-6; D: NA; DNA: TGCGCCAGCAGCCCGGTCGACAGCTCTGGGGCCAACGTCCTGACTTTC; CDR3: CASSPVDSSGANVLTF
V: TRBV27; size: NA; J: TRBJ1-2; D: NA; DNA: TGTGCCAGCAGATTATTAGGAAGCACTGGGGTAGGCTACACCTTC; CDR3: CASRLLGSTGVGYTF
V: TRBV27; size: NA; J: TRBJ1-2; D: NA; DNA: TGTGCCAGCAGACCCGGGACTCAAGACAGTGGCTACACCTTC; CDR3: CASRPGTQDSGYTF
V: TRBV6-6; size: few; J: TRBJ2-7; D: TRBD2; DNA: TGTGCCAGCAGTTACGGCGGGAGCTACGAGCAGTACTTC; CDR3: CASSYGGSYEQYF
V: TRBV29-1; size: NA; J: TRBJ2-1; D: NA; DNA: TGCAGCGTTGAAGGCTTGAGGACGGTGGGGGGACAAAACCTCTCTAATGAGCAGTTCTTC; CDR3: CSVEGLRTVGGQNLSNEQFF
V: TRBV29-1; size: NA; J: TRBJ2-3; D: TRBD1; DNA: TGCAGCGTTCAATTAAAGGGGGCTGGGGATACGCAGTATTTT; CDR3: CSVQLKGAGDTQYF
V: TRBV6-1; size: NA; J: TRBJ1-2; D: NA; DNA: TGTGCCAGCAGTGAAGAGGGCCTACCCTGGGGCTACACCTTC; CDR3: CASSEEGLPWGYTF
V: TRBV11-3; size: NA; J: TRBJ2-1; D: NA; DNA: TGTGCCAGCAGCTTAGGGACAGCATCCTACAATGAGCAGTTCTTC; CDR3: CASSLGTASYNEQFF
V: TRBV9; size: few; J: TRBJ2-2; D: NA; DNA: TGTGCCAGCAGCGTAGTGGGGGACCCCGGGGAGCTGTTTTTT; CDR3: CASSVVGDPGELFF
V: TRBV27; size: NA; J: TRBJ2-7; D: NA; DNA: TGTGCCAGCAGTTCCCCAGGGGCCTACGAGCAGTACTTC; CDR3: CASSSPGAYEQYF
V: TRBV27; size: NA; J: TRBJ2-3; D: NA; DNA: TGTGCCAGCTCTCAGGGGACAGATACGCAGTATTTT; CDR3: CASSQGTDTQYF
V: TRBV21-1; size: NA; J: TRBJ2-3; D: NA; DNA: TGTGCCAGCCCTAAAGATCGGGACCGACGGGATACGCAGTATTTT; CDR3: CASPKDRDRRDTQYF
V: TRBV4-1; size: NA; J: TRBJ1-2; D: TRBD1; DNA: TGCGCCAGCAGCCAAGATCCGGGACAGGTCACCTATGGCTACACCTTC; CDR3: CASSQDPGQVTYGYTF
V: TRBV7-9; size: NA; J: TRBJ2-7; D: NA; DNA: TGTGCCAGCAGCGATACAGAGTCCTACGAGCAGTACTTC; CDR3: CASSDTESYEQYF
V: TRBV13; size: NA; J: TRBJ2-7; D: NA; DNA: TGTGCCAGCAGCGCCGGACTGGTATCCTACGAGCAGTACTTC; CDR3: CASSAGLVSYEQYF
V: TRBV11-2; size: NA; J: TRBJ2-5; D: NA; DNA: TGTGCCAGCAGTGGGCAGGAAGAGACCCAGTACTTC; CDR3: CASSGQEETQYF
V: TRBV19; size: NA; J: TRBJ1-3; D: NA; DNA: TGTGGTTCGGGGTACTCTGGAAACACCATATATTTT; CDR3: CGSGYSGNTIYF